These 10 T cell receptor beta chains originate from one sample sequenced in a study of memory CD4+ T cells and cytomegalovirus serostatus. The sort gate was single viable CD3+CD4+CD8-CD45RO+ cells for memory CD4+ T cells. Profiled with immunoSEQ multiplex PCR; TCRdb holds only in-frame clones, not every one. The repertoire has approximately 52,000 clones, 75% to 85% of them found once; the top ten carry less than 1%. Sequenced sample: memory CD4+ T cells from blood. Source of these receptors: an adult in good health and CMV-seronegative.

This rearrangement joins TRBV19 to TRBJ1-2; D is ambiguous. Germline V gives CDR1 LNHDA, CDR2 SQIVND (reference sequence). This CDR3 is 13 amino acids long. Trimming left V 2 bases short and J 0 bases short, with 4 bases between. CDR3: CASSITPNYGYTF. The CDR3 nucleotides read TGTGCCAGTAGTATAACACCTAACTATGGCTACACCTTC.

The V and J genes are TRBV6-1 and TRBJ1-2; no firm D call. V lost 3 bases, J lost 8 bases, and 10 bases lay in between. The CDR3 is 12 residues long. Germline V gene lookup returns CDR1 MNHNS and CDR2 SASEGT. CDR3 nucleotide sequence: TGTGCCAGCAGTGAGACCCGAGTGGGCTACACCTTC. As protein: CASSETRVGYTF.

The V call is TRBV5-1, the J call TRBJ1-1; D remains ambiguous. This CDR3 comprises 17 residues. The V gene lost 4 bases and the J gene lost 0 bases, with 19 bases spanning the gap. Germline loops: CDR1 SGHRS, CDR2 YFSETQ. The CDR3 sequence: CASSPGGARLMNTEAFF. CDR3 nucleotide sequence: TGCGCCAGCAGCCCCGGTGGTGCCCGTCTCATGAACACTGAAGCTTTCTTT.

There are a few counts of this clone. The chain carries TRBV5-1 and TRBJ1-1; D is possibly TRBD1 (5 bases). The V gene lost 1 base and the J gene lost 1 base, with 8 bases spanning the gap. The CDR3 is 14 amino acids. Germline V CDR1 and CDR2: SGHRS, YFSETQ. The CDR3 sequence: CASSLWGENTEAFF. In DNA, the CDR3 is TGCGCCAGCAGCTTGTGGGGGGAGAACACTGAAGCTTTCTTT.

This clone was seen just once. V is TRBV4-3 and J is TRBJ2-2, with TRBD2 identical over 9 bases. CDR1 is LGHNA, CDR2 YSLEER, per germline. The CDR3 is made up of 16 amino acids. Losses at the gene ends were 1 base for V and 1 base for J; bases not matched to a gene: 1. The CDR3, as DNA: TGCGCCAGCAGCCAAGTAGCGGGGGTGAACACCGGGGAGCTGTTTTTT. Its translation is CASSQVAGVNTGELFF.

This chain connects TRBV28 to TRBJ2-5; 7 positions agree with TRBD1. Trimming cost V 5 bases and J 5 bases; bases outside gene matches: 11. The germline gives CDR1 MDHEN, CDR2 SYDVKM. CDR3 length: 15 residues. The chain's CDR3 is CASSDTGERRETQYF. The CDR3, as DNA: TGTGCCAGCAGTGATACAGGGGAACGGCGGGAGACCCAGTACTTC. Combining the CDR3 with reference TRBV28 and TRBJ2-5 gives the whole variable domain DVKVTQSSRYLVKRTGEKVFLECVQDMDHENMFWYRQDPGLGLRLIYFSYDVKMKEKGDIPEGYSVSREKKERFSLILESASTNQTSMYLCASSDTGERRETQYFGPGTRLLVL.

The chain employs TRBV4-2 and TRBJ2-1, with D perhaps given as TRBD1 or TRBD2 (5 bases each). The CDR3 extends over 14 amino acids. Per the germline V gene, CDR1 is LGHNA and CDR2 is YNFKEQ. Trimming took off 7 bases at V and 5 bases at J, with 15 bases between the two ends. CDR3 region: CASTSFGGNNEQFF. The CDR3 DNA is TGTGCCAGCACCTCGTTTGGGGGAAACAATGAGCAGTTCTTC.

The gene calls are TRBV7-3 and TRBJ2-1; 8 bases line up with TRBD2. The CDR3 runs 14 residues. Germline assignment: CDR1 SGHTA and CDR2 FQGTGA. The V and J ends lost 4 bases and 6 bases, in that order; junction bases with no gene match: 5. This CDR3 reads CASSSSGTSNEQFF. Here the CDR3 DNA reads TGTGCCAGCAGCTCATCCGGGACTAGCAATGAGCAGTTCTTC.

Only one count was recorded for this clone. The gene calls are TRBV5-1 and TRBJ2-2; 8 nucleotides match TRBD1. V shed 4 bases and J 0 bases; nucleotides not matched to a gene: 8. Germline-derived CDR1 and CDR2 are SGHRS and YFSETQ. CDR3 size: 17 residues. The CDR3 nucleotides read TGCGCCAGCAGCCAGAAAAGACAGGGGTCGAACACCGGGGAGCTGTTTTTT. Its translation: CASSQKRQGSNTGELFF.

This clone was detected only a few times. V usage is TRBV27 and J usage is TRBJ2-1, with 8 bases aligning to TRBD2. From germline, CDR1 is MNHEY and CDR2 SMNVEV (reference sequence). This CDR3 contains 14 residues. V lost 2 bases, J lost 15 bases, and 12 bases stayed unmatched. The CDR3 sequence is CASSLRVRTSITFF. The CDR3 nucleotides read TGTGCCAGCAGTTTAAGGGTCCGGACTAGCATAACGTTCTTC.